The present entry profiles one T cell receptor (beta chain) with its context. Antigen: not known. Produced via immunoSEQ multiplex PCR; TCRdb's table is partial and in-frame only. Here the sample spans over 9,000 clones, 75% to 85% being singletons. The time point was: neoterminal ileum biopsy at postoperative endoscopy, about 6 months after surgery. Patients were adults with ileal or ileocolonic Crohn's disease needing resection. The sample belongs to a study of T cell repertoires in ileal Crohn's disease. Study at large: At postoperative colonoscopy, neoterminal ileum biopsies were taken as M6.

Notes on the study in general: Active smokers at surgery had more clonal expansions than non-smokers.

Germline V gene sequence: CDR1 SGDLS, CDR2 YYNGEE. Trimming cost V 0 bases and J 5 bases, with 6 bases left between them. The CDR3 is 13 amino acids. The rearrangement joins TRBV9 to TRBJ1-5; no definite D call. Sequenced sample: ileal tissue. The clonotype was recovered from an adult with Crohn's disease. The CDR3 loop is CASSVGPDQPQHF. DNA of the CDR3: TGTGCCAGCAGCGTAGGGCCAGATCAGCCCCAGCATTTT. The full variable domain, completed using reference TRBV9 and TRBJ1-5, is DSGVTQTPKHLITATGQRVTLRCSPRSGDLSVYWYQQSLDQGLQFLIQYYNGEERAKGNILERFSAQQFPDLHSELNLSSLELGDSALYFCASSVGPDQPQHFGDGTRLSIL.